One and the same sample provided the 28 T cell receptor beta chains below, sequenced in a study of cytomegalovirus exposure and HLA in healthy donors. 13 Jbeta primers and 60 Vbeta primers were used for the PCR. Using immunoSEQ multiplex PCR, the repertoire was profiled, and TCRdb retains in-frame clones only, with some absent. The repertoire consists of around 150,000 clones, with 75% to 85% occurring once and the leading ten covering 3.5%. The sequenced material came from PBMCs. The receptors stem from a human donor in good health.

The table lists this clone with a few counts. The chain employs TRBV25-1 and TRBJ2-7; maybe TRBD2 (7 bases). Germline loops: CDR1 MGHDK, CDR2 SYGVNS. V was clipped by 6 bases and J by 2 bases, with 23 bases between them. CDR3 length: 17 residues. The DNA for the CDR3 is TGTGCCAGCAGATCTCCCCGGGGGCTAGCGGATACCTACGAGCAGTACTTC. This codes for CASRSPRGLADTYEQYF.

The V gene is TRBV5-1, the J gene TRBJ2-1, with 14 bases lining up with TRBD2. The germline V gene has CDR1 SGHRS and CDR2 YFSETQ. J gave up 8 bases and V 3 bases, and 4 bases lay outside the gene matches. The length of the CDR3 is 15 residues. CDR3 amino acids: CASSSGTSGSYEQFF. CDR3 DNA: TGCGCCAGCAGCTCCGGGACTAGCGGGAGCTATGAGCAGTTCTTC. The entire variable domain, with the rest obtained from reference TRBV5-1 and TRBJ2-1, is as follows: KAGVTQTPRYLIKTRGQQVTLSCSPISGHRSVSWYQQTPGQGLQFLFEYFSETQRNKGNFPGRFSGRQFSNSRSEMNVSTLELGDSALYLCASSSGTSGSYEQFFGPGTRLTVL.

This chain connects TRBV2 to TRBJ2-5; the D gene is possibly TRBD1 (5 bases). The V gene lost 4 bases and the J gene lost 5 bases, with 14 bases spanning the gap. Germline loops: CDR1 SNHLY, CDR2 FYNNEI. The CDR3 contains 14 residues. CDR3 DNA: TGTGCCAGCAGTGGTAGATTAGCAGGGGAGACCCAGTACTTC. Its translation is CASSGRLAGETQYF.

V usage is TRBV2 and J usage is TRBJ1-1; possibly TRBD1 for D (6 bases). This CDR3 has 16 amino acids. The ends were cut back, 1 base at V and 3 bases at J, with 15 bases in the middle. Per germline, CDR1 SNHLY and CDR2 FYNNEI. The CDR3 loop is CASSEGGRRGYTEAFF. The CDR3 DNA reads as TGTGCCAGCAGTGAAGGAGGCCGAAGGGGGTACACTGAAGCTTTCTTT.

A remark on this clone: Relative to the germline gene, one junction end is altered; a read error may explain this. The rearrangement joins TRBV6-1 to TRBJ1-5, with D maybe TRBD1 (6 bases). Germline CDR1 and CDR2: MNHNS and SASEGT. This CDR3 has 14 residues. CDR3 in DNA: TGTGCCAGCAGTCAAGCTAAGGGGGATCAGCCCCAGCATTTT. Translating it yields CASSQAKGDQPQHF.

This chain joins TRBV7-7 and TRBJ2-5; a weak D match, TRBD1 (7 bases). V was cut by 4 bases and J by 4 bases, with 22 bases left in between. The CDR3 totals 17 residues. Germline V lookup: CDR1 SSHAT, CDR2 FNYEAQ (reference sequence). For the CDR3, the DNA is TGTGCCAGCAGCTCGACCTTAAGACAGGGAGGTAGAGAGACCCAGTACTTC. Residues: CASSSTLRQGGRETQYF.

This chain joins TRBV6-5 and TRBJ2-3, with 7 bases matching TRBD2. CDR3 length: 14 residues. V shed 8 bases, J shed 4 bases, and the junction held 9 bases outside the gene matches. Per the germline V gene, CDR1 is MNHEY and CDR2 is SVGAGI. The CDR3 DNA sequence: TGTGCCAGCCGGGGGGTAGCGGCCTCAGATACGCAGTATTTT. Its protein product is CASRGVAASDTQYF.

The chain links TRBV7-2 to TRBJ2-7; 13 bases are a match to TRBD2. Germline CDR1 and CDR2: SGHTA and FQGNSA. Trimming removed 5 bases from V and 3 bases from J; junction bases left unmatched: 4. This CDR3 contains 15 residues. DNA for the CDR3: TGTGCCAGCAGCACGGGACTAGCGGGGATCTACGAGCAGTACTTC. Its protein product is CASSTGLAGIYEQYF.

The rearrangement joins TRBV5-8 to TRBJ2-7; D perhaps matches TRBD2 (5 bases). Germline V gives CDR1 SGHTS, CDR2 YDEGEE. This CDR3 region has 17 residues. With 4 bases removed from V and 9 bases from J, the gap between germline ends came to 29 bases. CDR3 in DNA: TGTGCCAGCAGCCTGGGAGCCCGGTTTGGACTCCTTGGTTGGCAGTACTTC. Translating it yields CASSLGARFGLLGWQYF. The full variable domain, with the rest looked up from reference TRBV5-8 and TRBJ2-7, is EAGVTQSPTHLIKTRGQQATLRCSPISGHTSVYWYQQALGLGLQFLLWYDEGEERNRGNFPPRFSGRQFPNYSSELNVNALELEDSALYLCASSLGARFGLLGWQYFGPGTRLTVT.

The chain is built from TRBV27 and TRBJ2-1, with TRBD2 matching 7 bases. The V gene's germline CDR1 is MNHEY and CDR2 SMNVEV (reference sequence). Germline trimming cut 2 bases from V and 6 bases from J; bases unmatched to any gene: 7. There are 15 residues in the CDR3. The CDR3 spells CASSLAREMGNEQFF. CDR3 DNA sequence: TGTGCCAGCAGTTTAGCGCGGGAGATGGGCAATGAGCAGTTCTTC.

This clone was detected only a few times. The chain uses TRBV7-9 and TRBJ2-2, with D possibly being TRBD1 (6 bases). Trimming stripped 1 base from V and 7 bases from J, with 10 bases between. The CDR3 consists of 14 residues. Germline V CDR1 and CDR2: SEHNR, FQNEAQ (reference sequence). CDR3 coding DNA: TGTGCCAGCAGCTTAGGATGGGGGCGCGGGGAGCTGTTTTTT. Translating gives CASSLGWGRGELFF.

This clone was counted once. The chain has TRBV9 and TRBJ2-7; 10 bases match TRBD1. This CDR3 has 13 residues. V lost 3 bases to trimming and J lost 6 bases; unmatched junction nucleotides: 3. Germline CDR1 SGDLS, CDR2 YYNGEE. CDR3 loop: CASSEGQGTEQYF. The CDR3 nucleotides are TGTGCCAGCAGCGAGGGACAGGGGACCGAGCAGTACTTC. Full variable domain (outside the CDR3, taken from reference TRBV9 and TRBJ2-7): DSGVTQTPKHLITATGQRVTLRCSPRSGDLSVYWYQQSLDQGLQFLIQYYNGEERAKGNILERFSAQQFPDLHSELNLSSLELGDSALYFCASSEGQGTEQYFGPGTRLTVT.

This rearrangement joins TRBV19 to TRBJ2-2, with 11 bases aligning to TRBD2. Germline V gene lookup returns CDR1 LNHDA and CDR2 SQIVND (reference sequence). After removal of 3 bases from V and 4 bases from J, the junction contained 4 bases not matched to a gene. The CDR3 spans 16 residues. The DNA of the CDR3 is TGTGCCAGTAGTATGCTAGCGGGAGGTTTCACCGGGGAGCTGTTTTTT. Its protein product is CASSMLAGGFTGELFF.

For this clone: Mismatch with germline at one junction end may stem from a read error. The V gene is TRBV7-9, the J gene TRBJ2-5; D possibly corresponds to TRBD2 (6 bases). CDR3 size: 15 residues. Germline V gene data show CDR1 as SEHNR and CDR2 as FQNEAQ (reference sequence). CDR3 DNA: TGTTCCAGCAGCCCGCCTCGGGGGTACCAAGAGACCCAGTACTTC. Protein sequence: CSSSPPRGYQETQYF.

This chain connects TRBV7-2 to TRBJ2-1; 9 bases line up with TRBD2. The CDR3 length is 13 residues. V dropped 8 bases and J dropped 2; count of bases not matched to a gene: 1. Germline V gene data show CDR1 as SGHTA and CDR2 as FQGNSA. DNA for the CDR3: TGTGCCAGCCAGCGGGGGGCCTACAATGAGCAGTTCTTC. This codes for CASQRGAYNEQFF.

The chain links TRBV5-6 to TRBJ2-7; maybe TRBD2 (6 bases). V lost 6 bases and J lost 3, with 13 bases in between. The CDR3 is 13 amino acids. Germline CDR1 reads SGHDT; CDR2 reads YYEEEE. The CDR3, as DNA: TGTGCCAGCACCCGGGGGAGCCACTACGAGCAGTACTTC. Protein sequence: CASTRGSHYEQYF.

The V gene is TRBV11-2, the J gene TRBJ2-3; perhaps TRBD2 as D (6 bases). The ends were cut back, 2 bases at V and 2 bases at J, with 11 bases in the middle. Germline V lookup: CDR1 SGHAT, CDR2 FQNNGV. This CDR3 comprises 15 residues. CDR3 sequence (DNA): TGTGCCAGCAGCTTACTGGGACTCCACACAGATACGCAGTATTTT. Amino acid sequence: CASSLLGLHTDTQYF. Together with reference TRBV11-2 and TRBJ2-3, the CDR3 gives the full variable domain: EAGVAQSPRYKIIEKRQSVAFWCNPISGHATLYWYQQILGQGPKLLIQFQNNGVVDDSQLPKDRFSAERLKGVDSTLKIQPAKLEDSAVYLCASSLLGLHTDTQYFGPGTRLTVL.

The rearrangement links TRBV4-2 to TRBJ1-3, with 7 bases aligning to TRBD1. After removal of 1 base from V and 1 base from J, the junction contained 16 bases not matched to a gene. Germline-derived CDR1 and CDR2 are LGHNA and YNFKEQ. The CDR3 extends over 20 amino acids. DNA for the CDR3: TGTGCCAGCAGCCAAGCACTCGGCGGTGTAGGGGGCCTTTCTGGAAACACCATATATTTT. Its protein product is CASSQALGGVGGLSGNTIYF.

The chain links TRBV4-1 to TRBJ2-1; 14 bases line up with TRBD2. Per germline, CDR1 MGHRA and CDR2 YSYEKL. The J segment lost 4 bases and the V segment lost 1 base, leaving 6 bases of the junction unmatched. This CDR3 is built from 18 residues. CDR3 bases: TGCGCCAGCAGCCAAGGAGGTTGGACTAGCGGGGGGTACAATGAGCAGTTCTTC. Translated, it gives CASSQGGWTSGGYNEQFF.

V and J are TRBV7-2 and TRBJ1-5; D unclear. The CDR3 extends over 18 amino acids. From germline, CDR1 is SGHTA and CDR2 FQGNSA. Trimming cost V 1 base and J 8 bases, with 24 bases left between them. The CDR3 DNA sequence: TGTGCCAGCAGCTTAGGCAGAGGCGGTCATATCGCGAAGGAGCCCCAGCATTTT. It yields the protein CASSLGRGGHIAKEPQHF.

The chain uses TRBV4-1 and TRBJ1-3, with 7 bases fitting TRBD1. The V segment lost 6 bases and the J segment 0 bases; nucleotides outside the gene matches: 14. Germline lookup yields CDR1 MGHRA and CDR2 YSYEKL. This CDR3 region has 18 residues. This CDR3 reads CASSRLMGDRASGNTIYF. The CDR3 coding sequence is TGCGCCAGCAGTCGCTTGATGGGAGACAGGGCCTCTGGAAACACCATATATTTT.

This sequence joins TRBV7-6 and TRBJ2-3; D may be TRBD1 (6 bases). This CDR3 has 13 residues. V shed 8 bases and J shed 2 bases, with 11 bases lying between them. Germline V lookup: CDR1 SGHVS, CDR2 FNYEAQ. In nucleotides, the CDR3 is TGTGCCAGCGCGACAGGAAACACAGATACGCAGTATTTT. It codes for CASATGNTDTQYF.

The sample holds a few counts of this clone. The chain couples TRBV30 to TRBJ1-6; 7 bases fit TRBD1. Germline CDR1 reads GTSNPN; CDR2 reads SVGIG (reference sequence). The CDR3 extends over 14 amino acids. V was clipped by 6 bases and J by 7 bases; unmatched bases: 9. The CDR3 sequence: CACRPGQPNSPLHF. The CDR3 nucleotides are TGTGCCTGCAGACCGGGACAGCCAAATTCACCCCTCCACTTT.

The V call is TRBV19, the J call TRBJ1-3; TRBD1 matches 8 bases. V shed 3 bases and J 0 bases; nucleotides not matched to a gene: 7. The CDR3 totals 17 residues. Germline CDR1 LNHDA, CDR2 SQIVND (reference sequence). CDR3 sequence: CASSIPGQVNSGNTIYF. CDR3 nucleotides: TGTGCCAGTAGTATCCCGGGACAGGTCAACTCTGGAAACACCATATATTTT.

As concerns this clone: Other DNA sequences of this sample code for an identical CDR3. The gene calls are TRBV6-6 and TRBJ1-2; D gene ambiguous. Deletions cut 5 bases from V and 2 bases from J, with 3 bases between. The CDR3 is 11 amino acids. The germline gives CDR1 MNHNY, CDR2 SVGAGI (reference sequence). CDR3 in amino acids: CASSLNYGYTF. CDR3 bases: TGTGCCAGCAGTCTCAACTATGGCTACACCTTC.

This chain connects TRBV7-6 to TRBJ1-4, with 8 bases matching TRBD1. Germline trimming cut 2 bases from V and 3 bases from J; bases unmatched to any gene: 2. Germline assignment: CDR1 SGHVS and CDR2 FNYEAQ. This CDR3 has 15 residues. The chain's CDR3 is CASSLSGGPNEKLFF. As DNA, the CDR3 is TGTGCCAGCAGCTTATCAGGGGGCCCTAATGAAAAACTGTTTTTT.

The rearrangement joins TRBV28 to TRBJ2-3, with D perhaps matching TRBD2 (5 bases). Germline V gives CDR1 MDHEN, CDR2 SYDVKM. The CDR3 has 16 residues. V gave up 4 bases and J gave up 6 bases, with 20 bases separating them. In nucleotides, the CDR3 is TGTGCCAGCAGTTCTCGGACTGCCCGAGCCGGGGATACGCAGTATTTT. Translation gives CASSSRTARAGDTQYF. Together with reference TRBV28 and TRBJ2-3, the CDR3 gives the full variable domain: DVKVTQSSRYLVKRTGEKVFLECVQDMDHENMFWYRQDPGLGLRLIYFSYDVKMKEKGDIPEGYSVSREKKERFSLILESASTNQTSMYLCASSSRTARAGDTQYFGPGTRLTVL.

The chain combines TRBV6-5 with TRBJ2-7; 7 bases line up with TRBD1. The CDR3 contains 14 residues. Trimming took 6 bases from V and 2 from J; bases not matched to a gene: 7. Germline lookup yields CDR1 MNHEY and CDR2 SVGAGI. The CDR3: CASSPTGVAYEQYF. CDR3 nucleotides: TGTGCCAGCAGCCCTACAGGGGTTGCCTACGAGCAGTACTTC.